This passage covers 18 T cell receptor beta chains from one sample sequenced in a study of monozygotic twins with inflammatory bowel disease. TCRdb reprocessed the 5' RACE reads and stores each CDR3 protein as one record, lacking DNA. Here the sample table reports 350,000 to 550,000 distinct CDR3 sequences. The source material was blood. The receptors originated from a human donor with ulcerative colitis or Crohn's disease, or a healthy co-twin of an affected twin (not recorded which).

The chain employs TRBV20-1 and TRBJ2-7; TCRdb reports TRBD1, a call that lacks DNA to check it against. Germline V gene lookup returns CDR1 DFQATT and CDR2 SNEGSKA (reference sequence). This CDR3 has 14 amino acids. CDR3 in amino acids: CSALNPQGLDEQYF.

The chain employs TRBV7-9 and TRBJ1-2; the TRBD1 assignment by TCRdb is unverifiable without DNA. The CDR3 sequence is 12 residues long. The germline CDR1 and CDR2 sequences are SEHNR and FQNEAQ (reference sequence). The CDR3 is CASSPTPGGYTF.

The V and J genes are TRBV27 and TRBJ2-7; the D gene TCRdb calls, TRBD2, cannot be checked with no DNA. CDR3 length: 15 amino acids. The V gene's germline CDR1 is MNHEY and CDR2 SMNVEV (reference sequence). The CDR3 reads CASSLSAGGLYEQYF.

The gene calls are TRBV12-3 or TRBV12-4 and TRBJ1-5. The CDR3 totals 15 residues. CDR3 residues: CASSLVGSGNQPQHF.

The chain carries TRBV5-6 and TRBJ2-1; TCRdb selects TRBD2, and the lack of DNA leaves this call unchecked. The CDR3 runs to 15 residues. Germline V gene lookup returns CDR1 SGHDT and CDR2 YYEEEE. The CDR3 region is CASTTGLLEGNEQFF.

The J gene is TRBJ2-1, the V gene TRBV15. Germline V CDR1 and CDR2: LNHNV, YYDKDF (reference sequence). The CDR3 is 13 amino acids. The CDR3 sequence: CATRASSYNEQFF.

This sequence joins TRBV12-3 or TRBV12-4 and TRBJ1-2; lacking DNA, the TRBD1 call made by TCRdb goes unchecked. The CDR3 totals 17 residues. CDR3: CATHTYRTGQGMAGYTF.

J is TRBJ2-2 and V is TRBV9; TCRdb designates TRBD2, a call that cannot be tested without DNA. Looked up from germline, CDR1 is SGDLS and CDR2 is YYNGEE. This CDR3 contains 16 residues. The chain's CDR3 is CASSVEVAGGPRELFF.

The V and J genes are TRBV7-2 and TRBJ2-1. There are 13 residues in the CDR3. Germline CDR1 and CDR2: SGHTA and FQGNSA. CDR3 loop: CASSLEGVSEQFF.

This chain connects TRBV12-3 or TRBV12-4 to TRBJ1-2. The length of the CDR3 is 12 residues. CDR3: CASSRDYYGYTF.

The CDR3 is CAISLGRDTEAFF. V is TRBV10-3 and J is TRBJ1-1; the TRBD1 assignment by TCRdb is unverifiable without DNA. The CDR3 extends over 13 amino acids. Germline V gives CDR1 ENHRY, CDR2 SYGVKD.

V and J are TRBV15 and TRBJ2-7. Germline CDR1 LNHNV, CDR2 YYDKDF (reference sequence). This CDR3 is 12 amino acids long. The CDR3 region is CATSRDAHGQYF.

The chain couples TRBV12-3 or TRBV12-4 to TRBJ1-2; the D call from TCRdb, TRBD1, cannot be confirmed without DNA. The CDR3 spans 14 residues. The CDR3 spells CASRPGQGISGYTF.

The chain links TRBV18 to TRBJ2-1; TCRdb lists TRBD2, though no DNA is available to test this call. Germline CDR1 is KGHSH and CDR2 is LQKENI. There are 19 residues in the CDR3. The CDR3 loop reads CASSPTIALQFSSYNEQFF. Based on the CDR3 plus reference TRBV18 and TRBJ2-1, the full variable domain is NAGVMQNPRHLVRRRGQEARLRCSPMKGHSHVYWYRQLPEEGLKFMVYLQKENIIDESGMPKERFSAEFPKEGPSILRIQQVVRGDSAAYFCASSPTIALQFSSYNEQFFGPGTRLTVL.

V gene TRBV11-1 combines with J gene TRBJ2-7; TCRdb selects TRBD1, and the lack of DNA leaves this call unchecked. The germline CDR1 and CDR2 sequences are SGHAT and FQDESV (reference sequence). The CDR3 totals 19 residues. CDR3 in amino acids: CASSSHPGVGQVQPYEQYF.

The rearrangement uses TRBV19 and TRBJ1-1. Per the germline V gene, CDR1 is LNHDA and CDR2 is SQIVND (reference sequence). The CDR3 has 12 residues. CDR3 sequence: CASSIPRQTAFF.

The chain couples TRBV12-3 or TRBV12-4 to TRBJ2-7; TCRdb proposes TRBD1, but this gene call is untestable without DNA. CDR3 length: 15 amino acids. This CDR3 is CASTPGGQGQHEQYF.

The J gene is TRBJ2-5, the V gene TRBV2; TCRdb indicates TRBD1, and absent DNA this call remains unverified. The length of the CDR3 is 13 residues. Germline V gene lookup returns CDR1 SNHLY and CDR2 FYNNEI. CDR3 residues: CASSDWGRETQYF.